This T cell receptor (beta chain) was documented in a study of post-analysis software for immune sequencing data. Whole-study context: The study covered relapsing-remitting, secondary progressive and progressive-relapsing courses of multiple sclerosis.

Included in the TCR beta cDNA libraries were unique molecular identifiers. cDNA molecules numbering roughly 0.5 million came from about 0.94 to 9.7 million T cells. TCRdb ran MiXCR on the PCR reads and lists one entry per CDR3 protein. The profile shows approximately 460,000 distinct CDR3 sequences, roughly 45% of them singletons. The study, taken as a whole, reports: TRBV5-6, TRBV5-1 and TRBV20-1 were among four to six TRBV segments more frequent in patients than controls. By F measure, samples from a shared preparation batch strongly co-clustered. When compared against controls, multiple sclerosis patients showed significantly lower normalized Chao1 diversity.

The CDR3 totals 12 residues. The V gene's germline CDR1 is DFQATT and CDR2 SNEGSKA (reference sequence). V shed 1 base, J shed 11 bases, and the junction held 6 bases outside the gene matches. On this clonotype itself: Its cognate antigen is unknown.

The rearrangement links TRBV20-1 to TRBJ2-5; 8 positions agree with TRBD1. Specimen: blood. The source of this sequence is a girl under 18 with multiple sclerosis. This CDR3 reads CSARAGGNEQYF. The CDR3 DNA follows: TGCAGTGCTAGAGCAGGGGGCAATGAGCAGTACTTC.